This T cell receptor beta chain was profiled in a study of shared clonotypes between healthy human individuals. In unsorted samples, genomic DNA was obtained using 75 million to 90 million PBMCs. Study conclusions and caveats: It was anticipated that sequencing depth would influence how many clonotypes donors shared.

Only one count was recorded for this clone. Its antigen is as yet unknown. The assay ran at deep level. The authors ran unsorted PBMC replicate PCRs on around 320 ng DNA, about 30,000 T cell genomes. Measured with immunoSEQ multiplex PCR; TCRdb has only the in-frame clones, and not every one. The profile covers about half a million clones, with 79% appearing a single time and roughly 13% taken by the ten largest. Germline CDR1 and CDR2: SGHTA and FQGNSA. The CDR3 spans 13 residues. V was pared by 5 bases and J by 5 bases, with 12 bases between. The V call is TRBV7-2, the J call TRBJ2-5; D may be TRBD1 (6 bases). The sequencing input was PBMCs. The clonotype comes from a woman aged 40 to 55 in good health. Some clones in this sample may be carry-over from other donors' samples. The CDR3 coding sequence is TGTGCCAGCAGCGGAGGACAGATGGAGACCCAGTACTTC. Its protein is CASSGGQMETQYF.